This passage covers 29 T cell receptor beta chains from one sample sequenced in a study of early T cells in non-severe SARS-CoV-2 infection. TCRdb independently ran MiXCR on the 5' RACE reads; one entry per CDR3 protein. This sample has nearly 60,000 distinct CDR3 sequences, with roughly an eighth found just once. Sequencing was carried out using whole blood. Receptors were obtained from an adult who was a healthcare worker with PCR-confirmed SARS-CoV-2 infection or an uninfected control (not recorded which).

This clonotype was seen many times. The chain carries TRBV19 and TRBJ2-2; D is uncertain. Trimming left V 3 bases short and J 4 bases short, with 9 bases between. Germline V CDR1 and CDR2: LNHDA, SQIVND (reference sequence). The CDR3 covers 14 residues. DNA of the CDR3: TGTGCCAGTAGTATCTACGAGGCCACCGGGGAGCTGTTTTTT. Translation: CASSIYEATGELFF.

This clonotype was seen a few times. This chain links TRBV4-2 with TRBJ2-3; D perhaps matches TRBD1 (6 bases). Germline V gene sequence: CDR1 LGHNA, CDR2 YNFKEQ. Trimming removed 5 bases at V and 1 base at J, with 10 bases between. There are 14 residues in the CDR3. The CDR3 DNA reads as TGTGCCAGCAGCTCGACAGGCCGCACAGATACGCAGTATTTT. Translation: CASSSTGRTDTQYF.

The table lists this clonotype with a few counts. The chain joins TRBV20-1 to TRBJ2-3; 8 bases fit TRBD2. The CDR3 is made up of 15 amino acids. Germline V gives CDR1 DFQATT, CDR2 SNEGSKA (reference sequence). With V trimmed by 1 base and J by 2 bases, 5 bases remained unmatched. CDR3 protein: CSARGPLAVTDTQYF. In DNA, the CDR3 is TGCAGTGCTAGAGGCCCACTAGCGGTCACAGATACGCAGTATTTT.

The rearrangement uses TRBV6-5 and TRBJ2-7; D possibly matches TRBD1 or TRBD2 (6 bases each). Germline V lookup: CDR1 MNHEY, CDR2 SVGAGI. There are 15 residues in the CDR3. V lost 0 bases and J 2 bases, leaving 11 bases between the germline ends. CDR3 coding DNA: TGTGCCAGCAGTTACTCGCGGGACACAACCTACGAGCAGTACTTC. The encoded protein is CASSYSRDTTYEQYF.

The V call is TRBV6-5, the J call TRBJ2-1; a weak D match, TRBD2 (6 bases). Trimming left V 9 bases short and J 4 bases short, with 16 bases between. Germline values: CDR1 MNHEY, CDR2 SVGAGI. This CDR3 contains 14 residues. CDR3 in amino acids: CASRTGTQYNEQFF. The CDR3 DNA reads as TGTGCCAGTAGGACCGGGACTCAATACAATGAGCAGTTCTTC.

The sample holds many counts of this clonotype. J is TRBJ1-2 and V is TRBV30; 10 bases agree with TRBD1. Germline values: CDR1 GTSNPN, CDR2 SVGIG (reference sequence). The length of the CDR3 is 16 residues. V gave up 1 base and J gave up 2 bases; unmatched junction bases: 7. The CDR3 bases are TGTGCCTGGAGTGCAGGGGACAGGGGACCGAACTATGGCTACACCTTC. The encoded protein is CAWSAGDRGPNYGYTF. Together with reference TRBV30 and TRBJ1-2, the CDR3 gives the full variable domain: SQTIHQWPATLVQPVGSPLSLECTVEGTSNPNLYWYRQAAGRGLQLLFYSVGIGQISSEVPQNLSASRPQDRQFILSSKKLLLSDSGFYLCAWSAGDRGPNYGYTFGSGTRLTVV.

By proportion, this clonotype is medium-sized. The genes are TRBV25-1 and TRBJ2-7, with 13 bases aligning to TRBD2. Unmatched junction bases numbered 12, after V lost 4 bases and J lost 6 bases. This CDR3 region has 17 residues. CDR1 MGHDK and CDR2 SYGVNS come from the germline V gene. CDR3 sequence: CASSANRPGTSGAEQYF. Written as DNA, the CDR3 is TGTGCCAGCAGTGCTAATCGTCCCGGGACTAGCGGGGCCGAGCAGTACTTC.

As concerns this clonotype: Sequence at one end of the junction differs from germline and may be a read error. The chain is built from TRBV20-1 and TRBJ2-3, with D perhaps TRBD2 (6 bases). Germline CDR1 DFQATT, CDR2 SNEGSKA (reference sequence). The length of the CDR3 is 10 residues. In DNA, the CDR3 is TGCAGTTCTAGCGAAGATACGCAGTATTTT. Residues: CSSSEDTQYF.

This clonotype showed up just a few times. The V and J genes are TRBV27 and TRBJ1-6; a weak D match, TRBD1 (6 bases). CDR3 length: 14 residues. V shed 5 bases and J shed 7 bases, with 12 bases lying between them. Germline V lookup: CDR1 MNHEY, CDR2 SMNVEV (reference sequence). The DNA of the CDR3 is TGTGCCAGCAGTCCTCGGACAGCAAATTCACCCCTCCACTTT. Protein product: CASSPRTANSPLHF.

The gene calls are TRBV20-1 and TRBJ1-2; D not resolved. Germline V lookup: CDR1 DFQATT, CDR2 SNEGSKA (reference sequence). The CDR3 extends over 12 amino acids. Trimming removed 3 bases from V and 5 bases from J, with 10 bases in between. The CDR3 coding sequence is TGCAGTGCTAGGGACGACTTATATGGCTACACCTTC. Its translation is CSARDDLYGYTF.

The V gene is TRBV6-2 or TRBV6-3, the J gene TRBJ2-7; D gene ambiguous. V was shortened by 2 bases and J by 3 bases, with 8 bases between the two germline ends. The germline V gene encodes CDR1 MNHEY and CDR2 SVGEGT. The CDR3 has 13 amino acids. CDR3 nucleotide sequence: TGTGCCAGCAGTTACGGGCAGAACTACGAGCAGTACTTC. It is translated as CASSYGQNYEQYF.

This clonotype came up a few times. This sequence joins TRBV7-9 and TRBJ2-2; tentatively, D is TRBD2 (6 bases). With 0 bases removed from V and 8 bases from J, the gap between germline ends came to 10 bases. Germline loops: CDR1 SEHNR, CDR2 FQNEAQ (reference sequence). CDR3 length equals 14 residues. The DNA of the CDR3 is TGTGCCAGCAGCTTAGCGTCGGGAGCGGGGGAGCTGTTTTTT. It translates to CASSLASGAGELFF.

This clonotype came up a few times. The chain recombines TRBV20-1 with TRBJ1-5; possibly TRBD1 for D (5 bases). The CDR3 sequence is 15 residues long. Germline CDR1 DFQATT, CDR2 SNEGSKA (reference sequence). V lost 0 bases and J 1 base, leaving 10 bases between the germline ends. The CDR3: CSARDPAGSNQPQHF. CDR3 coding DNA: TGCAGTGCTAGAGATCCGGCAGGGAGCAATCAGCCCCAGCATTTT.

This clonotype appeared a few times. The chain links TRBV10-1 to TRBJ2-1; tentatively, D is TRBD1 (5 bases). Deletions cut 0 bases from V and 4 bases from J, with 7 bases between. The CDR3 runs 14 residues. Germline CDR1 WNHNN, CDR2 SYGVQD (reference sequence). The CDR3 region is CASSESRQYNEQFF. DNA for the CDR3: TGCGCCAGCAGTGAGTCGAGACAGTACAATGAGCAGTTCTTC.

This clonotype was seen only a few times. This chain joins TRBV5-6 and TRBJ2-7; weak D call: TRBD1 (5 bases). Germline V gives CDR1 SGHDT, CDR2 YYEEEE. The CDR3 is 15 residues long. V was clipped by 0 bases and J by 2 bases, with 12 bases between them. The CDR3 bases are TGTGCCAGCAGCTTGGAGGCGACAGCCCCCTACGAGCAGTACTTC. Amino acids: CASSLEATAPYEQYF.

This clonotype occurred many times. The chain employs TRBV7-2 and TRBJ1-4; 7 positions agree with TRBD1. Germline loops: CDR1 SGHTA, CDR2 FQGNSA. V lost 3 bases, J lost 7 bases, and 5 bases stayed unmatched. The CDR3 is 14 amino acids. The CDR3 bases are TGTGCCAGCAGCTTTCAAGGGGGCACTGAAAAACTGTTTTTT. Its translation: CASSFQGGTEKLFF.

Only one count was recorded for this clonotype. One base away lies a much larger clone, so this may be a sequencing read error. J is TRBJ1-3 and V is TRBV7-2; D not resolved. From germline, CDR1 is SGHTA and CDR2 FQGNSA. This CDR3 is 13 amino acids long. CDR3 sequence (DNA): TGTGCCAGCAGCCCCGACGGCGGAAACTCCATATATTTT. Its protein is CASSPDGGNSIYF.

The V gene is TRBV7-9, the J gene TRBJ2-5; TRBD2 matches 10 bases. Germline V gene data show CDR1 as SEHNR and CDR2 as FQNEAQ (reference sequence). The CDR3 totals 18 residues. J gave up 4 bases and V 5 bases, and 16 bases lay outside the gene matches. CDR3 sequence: CASSREGTSAERIETQYF. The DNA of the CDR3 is TGTGCCAGCAGCAGAGAAGGGACTAGCGCCGAAAGGATAGAGACCCAGTACTTC. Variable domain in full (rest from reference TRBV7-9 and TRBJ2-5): DTGVSQNPRHKITKRGQNVTFRCDPISEHNRLYWYRQTLGQGPEFLTYFQNEAQLEKSRLLSDRFSAERPKGSFSTLEIQRTEQGDSAMYLCASSREGTSAERIETQYFGPGTRLLVL.

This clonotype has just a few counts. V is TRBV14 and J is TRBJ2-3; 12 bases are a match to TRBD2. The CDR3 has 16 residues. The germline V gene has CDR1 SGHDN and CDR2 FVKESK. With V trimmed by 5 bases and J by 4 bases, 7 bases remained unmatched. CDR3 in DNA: TGTGCCAGCAGCGCTCTAGCGGGAGGGCCCCCAGATACGCAGTATTTT. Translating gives CASSALAGGPPDTQYF.

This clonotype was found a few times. CDR3 bases: TGTGCCAGCAGCCAGGGACGGAGCGCAGATACGCAGTATTTT. Translated: CASSQGRSADTQYF. The chain couples TRBV7-9 to TRBJ2-3; D may correspond to TRBD1 or TRBD2 (5 bases each). V shed 5 bases and J shed 4 bases, with 13 bases lying between them. The CDR3 is 14 amino acids. Germline V lookup: CDR1 SEHNR, CDR2 FQNEAQ (reference sequence).

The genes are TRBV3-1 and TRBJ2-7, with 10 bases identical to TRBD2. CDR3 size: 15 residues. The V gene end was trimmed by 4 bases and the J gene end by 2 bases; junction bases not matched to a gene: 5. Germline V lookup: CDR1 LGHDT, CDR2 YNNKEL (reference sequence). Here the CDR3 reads CASSPGLAETYEQYF. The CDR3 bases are TGTGCCAGCAGCCCAGGACTAGCGGAGACCTACGAGCAGTACTTC.

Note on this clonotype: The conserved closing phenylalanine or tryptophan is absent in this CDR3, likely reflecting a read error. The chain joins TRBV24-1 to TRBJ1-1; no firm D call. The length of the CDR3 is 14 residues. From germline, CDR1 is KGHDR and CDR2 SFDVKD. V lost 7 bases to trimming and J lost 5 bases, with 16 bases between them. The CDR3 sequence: CATSDPSEGTEAFS. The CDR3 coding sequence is TGTGCCACCAGCGATCCTTCTGAGGGAACTGAAGCTTTCTCT.

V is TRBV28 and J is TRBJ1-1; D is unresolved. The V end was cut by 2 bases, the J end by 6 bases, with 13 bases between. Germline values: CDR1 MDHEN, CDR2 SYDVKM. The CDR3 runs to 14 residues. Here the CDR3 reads CASSLRRGYSEAFF. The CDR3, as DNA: TGTGCCAGCAGTTTACGCCGCGGGTACTCTGAAGCTTTCTTT.

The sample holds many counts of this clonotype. DNA for the CDR3: TGTGCCAGCAGCCAGACAACGGACAGGGTAGGGAACATTCAGTACTTC. Protein product: CASSQTTDRVGNIQYF. This chain connects TRBV11-2 to TRBJ2-4, with TRBD1 identical over 8 bases. After removal of 5 bases from V and 7 bases from J, the junction contained 13 bases not matched to a gene. From germline, CDR1 is SGHAT and CDR2 FQNNGV. The CDR3 loop spans 16 amino acids.

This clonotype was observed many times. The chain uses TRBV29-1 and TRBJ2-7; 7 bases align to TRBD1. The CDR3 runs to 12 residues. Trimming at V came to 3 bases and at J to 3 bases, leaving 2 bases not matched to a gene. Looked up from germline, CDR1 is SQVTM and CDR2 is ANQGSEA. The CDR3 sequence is CSVETGLYEQYF. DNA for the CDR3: TGCAGCGTTGAGACAGGGCTCTACGAGCAGTACTTC.

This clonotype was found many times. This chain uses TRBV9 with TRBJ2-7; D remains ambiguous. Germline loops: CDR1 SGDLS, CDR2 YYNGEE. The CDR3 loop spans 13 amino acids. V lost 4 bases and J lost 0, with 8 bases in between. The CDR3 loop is CASSSVPSYEQYF. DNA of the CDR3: TGTGCCAGCAGCAGTGTACCCTCCTACGAGCAGTACTTC.

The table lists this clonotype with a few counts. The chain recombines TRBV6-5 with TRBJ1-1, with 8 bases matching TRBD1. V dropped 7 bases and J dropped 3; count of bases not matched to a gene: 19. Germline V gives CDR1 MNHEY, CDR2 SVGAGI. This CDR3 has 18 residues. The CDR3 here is CASKIGQGGVRYDTEAFF. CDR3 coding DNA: TGTGCCAGCAAGATAGGACAGGGAGGAGTCAGGTACGACACTGAAGCTTTCTTT.

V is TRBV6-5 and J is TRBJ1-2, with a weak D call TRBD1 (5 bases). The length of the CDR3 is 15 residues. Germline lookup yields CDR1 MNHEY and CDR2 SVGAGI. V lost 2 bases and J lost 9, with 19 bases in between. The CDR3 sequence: CASSYKSGGIGSYTF. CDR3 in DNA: TGTGCCAGCAGTTACAAGTCGGGGGGAATTGGGAGCTACACCTTC.

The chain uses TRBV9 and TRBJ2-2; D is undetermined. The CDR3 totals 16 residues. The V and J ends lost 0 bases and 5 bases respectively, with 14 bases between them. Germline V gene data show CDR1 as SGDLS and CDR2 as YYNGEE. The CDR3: CASSVADNYGTGELFF. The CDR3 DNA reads TGTGCCAGCAGCGTAGCGGATAACTATGGGACCGGGGAGCTGTTTTTT.